The present T cell receptor (beta chain) was sequenced within a study of blood T cell repertoires in COVID-19. Clones were read by immunoSEQ multiplex PCR, and TCRdb kept only the in-frame ones, dropping some. The data contain approximately 300,000 clones, 85% of them singletons. CDR1 is SGHVS, CDR2 FQNEAQ, per germline. Trimming pared 5 bases from V and 7 bases from J, leaving 21 bases between. The CDR3 loop spans 16 amino acids. The material sequenced was PBMCs or T cells enriched from blood (not recorded which). V is TRBV7-8 and J is TRBJ2-1; D may be TRBD2 (5 bases). The sequence was obtained from a woman aged 25 to 39 who had been exposed to COVID-19. CDR3 DNA: TGTGCCAGCAGCCTCCGCTGGCGGACGCCGGGGAATGAGCAGTTCTTC. Amino acids: CASSLRWRTPGNEQFF.